The following is a T cell receptor beta chain sequence with its context. No cognate antigen has been identified for it. There are no base qualities to consult, and no much larger clone falls within one base. This specimen belongs to a study of control samples from healthy donors and cancer patients (dated by TCRdb to about 2020). The library relied on the immunoSEQ multiplex PCR assay. Drawn from immuneACCESS, this table holds only the in-frame rearrangements with V and J called that TCRdb kept. Clones are partly lost; checked studies trace under half to an unresolved V gene and leave the rest unexplained. This sample gives about 130,000 clones in total; roughly 90% of them show up just once. Around 2.1% of the sample rests with the top ten. The CDR3 contains 14 residues, cysteine and phenylalanine counted. Only CDR3 DNA is held: 42 bases, read in frame from base 1. Relative to germline, V is 5 bases shorter and J is 2 bases shorter, with 11 bases between their ends. In the germline V gene, CDR1 corresponds to SGHRS and CDR2 to YFSETQ.

Sequenced sample: blood. The sequence was collected from a woman between 50 and 59 years old in good health. Recombination joined TRBV5-1 with TRBJ1-3; no D gene call is confident. The nucleotides are TGCGCCAGCAGACCGGGGTCCGCTGGAAACACCATATATTTT. This codes for CASRPGSAGNTIYF.